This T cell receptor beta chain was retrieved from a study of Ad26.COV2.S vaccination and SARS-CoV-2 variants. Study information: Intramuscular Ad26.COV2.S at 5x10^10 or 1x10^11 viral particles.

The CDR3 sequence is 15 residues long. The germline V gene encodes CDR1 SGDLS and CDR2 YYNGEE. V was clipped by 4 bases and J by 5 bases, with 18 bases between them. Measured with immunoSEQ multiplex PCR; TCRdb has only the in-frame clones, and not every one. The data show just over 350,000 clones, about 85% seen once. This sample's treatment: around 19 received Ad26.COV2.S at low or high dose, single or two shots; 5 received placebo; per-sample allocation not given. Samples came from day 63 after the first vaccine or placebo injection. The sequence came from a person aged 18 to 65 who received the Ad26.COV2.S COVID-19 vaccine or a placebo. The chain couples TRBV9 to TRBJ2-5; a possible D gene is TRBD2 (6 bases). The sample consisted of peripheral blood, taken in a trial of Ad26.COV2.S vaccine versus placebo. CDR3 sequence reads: CASSSIWAGGETQYF. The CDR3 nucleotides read TGTGCCAGCAGCAGTATCTGGGCAGGAGGGGAGACCCAGTACTTC.